This TCR beta chain was observed in a study of memory CD8 T cells in hepatitis C reinfection. Looking at the study overall: A couple of donors cleared primary HCV but became chronic after reinfection.

Described time point: peak reinfection, 3 to 8 weeks after reinfection detection. Sorted cells were sequenced directly ex vivo without any in vitro expansion. The Montreal HEPCO cohort supplied donors who inject drugs. Control naive CD8 T cells came from a couple of donors at all three reinfection time points. CDR3 length equals 13 residues. V dropped 5 bases and J dropped 5; count of bases not matched to a gene: 3. From germline, CDR1 is MNHEY and CDR2 SMNVEV (reference sequence). Produced via immunoSEQ multiplex PCR; TCRdb's table is partial and in-frame only. The table includes 40,000 to 45,000 clones, 88% detected once.

The sequence derives from a man younger than 35 with hepatitis C virus infection. The sequenced material came from naive CD8+ T cells sorted from blood. The chain has TRBV27 and TRBJ2-7; the match to TRBD2 covers 10 bases. As DNA, the CDR3 is TGTGCCAGCAGTCCGGGACTAGCGAACGAGCAGTACTTC. Translating gives CASSPGLANEQYF.